The TCR beta chain under discussion was sequenced for a study of blood T cell repertoires in COVID-19. The wider study: The study drew acute and convalescent COVID-19 samples from the United States, Italy and Spain. In each case, the material was cDNA or gDNA derived from T cells, B-cell-depleted T cells, or PBMCs.

CDR3 length: 11 residues. V was trimmed by 6 bases and J by 5 bases, leaving 7 bases between them. CDR1 is MNHEY, CDR2 SMNVEV, per germline (reference sequence). In the original processing: Amplification with reference gene primers provided the estimates of nucleated cell counts. The data were produced by immunoSEQ multiplex PCR, yet TCRdb's version contains in-frame clones alone and is incomplete. That table supplies the V and J calls and clone size; D and trimming were determined from the DNA. Of about 380,000 clones in the sample, roughly nine tenths were seen once. This clonotype originated in a man aged 35-49 years with acute or convalescent COVID-19. Sequencing used peripheral blood. The chain is built from TRBV27 and TRBJ1-1; D gene unclear. The CDR3 here is CASRRGTEAFF. DNA for the CDR3: TGTGCCAGCAGAAGAGGTACTGAAGCTTTCTTT.